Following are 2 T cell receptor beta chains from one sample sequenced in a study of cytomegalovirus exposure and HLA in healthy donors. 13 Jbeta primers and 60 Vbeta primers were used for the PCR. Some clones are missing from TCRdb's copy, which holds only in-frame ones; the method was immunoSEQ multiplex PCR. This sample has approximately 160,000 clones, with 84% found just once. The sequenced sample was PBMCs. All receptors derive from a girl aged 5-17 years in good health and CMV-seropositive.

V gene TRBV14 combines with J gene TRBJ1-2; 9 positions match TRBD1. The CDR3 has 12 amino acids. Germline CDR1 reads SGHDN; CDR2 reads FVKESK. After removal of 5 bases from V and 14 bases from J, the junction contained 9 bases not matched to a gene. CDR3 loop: CASSYRGREGTF. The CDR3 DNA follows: TGTGCCAGCAGCTACAGGGGGCGAGAGGGGACCTTC.

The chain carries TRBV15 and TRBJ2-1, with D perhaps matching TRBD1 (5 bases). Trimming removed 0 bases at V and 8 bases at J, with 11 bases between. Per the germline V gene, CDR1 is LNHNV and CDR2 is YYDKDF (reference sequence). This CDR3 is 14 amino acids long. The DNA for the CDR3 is TGTGCCACCAGCAGAGATCCCAGGGTCGATGAGCAGTTCTTC. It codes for CATSRDPRVDEQFF.